These 3 T cell receptor beta chains were sequenced from one sample in a study of blood T cells in healthy people across ages. The second PCR ran about 6 to 11 cycles with a sample-barcoded 5' primer and J-beta primers. TCRdb reprocessed the 5' RACE reads via MiXCR and lists one record per CDR3 protein. The sample has fewer than 800,000 distinct CDR3 sequences, 45% to 50% seen once. Sequenced sample: blood. The receptors derive from a woman aged 60-75 years in good health.

Written as DNA, the CDR3 is TGTGCCAGCAGCTTAGGGCTAGTCAAGAATGAGCAGTTCTTC. Its protein is CASSLGLVKNEQFF. This chain connects TRBV7-9 to TRBJ2-1; D remains unclear. Trimming left V 1 base short and J 7 bases short, with 11 bases between. CDR1 and CDR2 from the germline V gene are SEHNR and FQNEAQ (reference sequence). The CDR3 covers 14 residues.

CDR3 sequence reads: CASGAPNQETQYF. CDR3 coding DNA: TGTGCTAGTGGTGCCCCAAATCAAGAGACCCAGTACTTC. The V call is TRBV12-5, the J call TRBJ2-5; no firm D call. V was trimmed by 5 bases and J by 2 bases, leaving 9 bases between them. CDR3 size: 13 residues. Germline CDR1 LGHNT, CDR2 FRNRAP.

V and J are TRBV7-9 and TRBJ2-7; 10 bases fit TRBD2. Looked up from germline, CDR1 is SEHNR and CDR2 is FQNEAQ (reference sequence). The V gene end was trimmed by 2 bases and the J gene end by 5 bases; junction bases not matched to a gene: 18. The CDR3 totals 19 residues. Written as DNA, the CDR3 is TGTGCCAGCAGCTTAACCCCTGTCCGGCCTAGCGGGGGTTTTGACGAGCAGTACTTC. Its protein is CASSLTPVRPSGGFDEQYF. Filled out from reference TRBV7-9 and TRBJ2-7, the complete variable domain reads DTGVSQNPRHKITKRGQNVTFRCDPISEHNRLYWYRQTLGQGPEFLTYFQNEAQLEKSRLLSDRFSAERPKGSFSTLEIQRTEQGDSAMYLCASSLTPVRPSGGFDEQYFGPGTRLTVT.